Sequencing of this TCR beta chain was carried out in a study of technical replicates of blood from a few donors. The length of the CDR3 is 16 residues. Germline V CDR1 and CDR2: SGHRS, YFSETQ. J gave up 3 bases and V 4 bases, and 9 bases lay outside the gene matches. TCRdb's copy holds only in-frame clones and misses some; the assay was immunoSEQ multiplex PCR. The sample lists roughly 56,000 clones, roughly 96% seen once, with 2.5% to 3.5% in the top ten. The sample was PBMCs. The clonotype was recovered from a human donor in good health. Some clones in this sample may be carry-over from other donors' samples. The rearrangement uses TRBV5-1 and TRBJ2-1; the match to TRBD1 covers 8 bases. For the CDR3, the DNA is TGCGCCAGCAGCGCCGGGACAGGAGCCCACTACAATGAGCAGTTCTTC. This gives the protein CASSAGTGAHYNEQFF.